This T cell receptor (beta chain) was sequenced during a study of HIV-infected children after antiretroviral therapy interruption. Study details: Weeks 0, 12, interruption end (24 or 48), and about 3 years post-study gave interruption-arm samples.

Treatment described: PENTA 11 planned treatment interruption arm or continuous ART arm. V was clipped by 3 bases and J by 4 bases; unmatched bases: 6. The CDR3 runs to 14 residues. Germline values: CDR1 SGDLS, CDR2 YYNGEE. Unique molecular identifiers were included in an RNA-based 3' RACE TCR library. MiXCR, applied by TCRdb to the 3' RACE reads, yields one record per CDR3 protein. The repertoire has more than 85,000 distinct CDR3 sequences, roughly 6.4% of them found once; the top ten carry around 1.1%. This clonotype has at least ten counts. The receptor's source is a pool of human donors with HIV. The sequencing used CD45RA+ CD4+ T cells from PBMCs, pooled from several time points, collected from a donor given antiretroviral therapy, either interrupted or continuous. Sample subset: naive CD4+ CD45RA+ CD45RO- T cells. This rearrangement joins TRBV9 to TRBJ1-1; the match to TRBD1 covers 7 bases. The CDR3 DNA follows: TGTGCCAGCAGCGATAGGGGGCGAGGCACTGAAGCTTTCTTT. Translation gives CASSDRGRGTEAFF.